The 12 T cell receptor beta chains below were found in one sample sequenced in a study of T-cell reconstitution after alpha-beta-depleted transplantation in children. Unique molecular identifiers were incorporated when the TCRbeta library was constructed. TCRdb used MiXCR to reprocess the PCR reads, holding one entry per CDR3 protein. The table has just over 350,000 distinct CDR3 sequences, about an eighth seen once. The sequencing here drew on PBMCs, taken from the stem cell graft. The source of these receptors is a human donor who donated a stem cell graft to a child with Fanconi anemia.

This clonotype was observed at least ten times. The chain has TRBV10-3 and TRBJ2-3; TRBD1 agrees at 7 bases. Germline CDR1 and CDR2: ENHRY and SYGVKD. With V trimmed by 10 bases and J by 1 base, 5 bases remained unmatched. The CDR3 runs 13 residues. In nucleotides, the CDR3 is TGTGCCACGTACGGACAGGGCACAGATACGCAGTATTTT. Protein: CATYGQGTDTQYF.

This clonotype was counted many times. The V gene is TRBV7-6, the J gene TRBJ2-1, with 9 bases fitting TRBD1. V was clipped by 3 bases and J by 3 bases; unmatched bases: 12. The CDR3 is 18 residues long. CDR1 and CDR2 (germline): SGHVS, FNYEAQ. CDR3 protein: CASSFESFPGQGYNEQFF. The CDR3 nucleotides are TGTGCCAGCAGCTTTGAGTCTTTTCCGGGACAGGGCTACAATGAGCAGTTCTTC. Full variable domain (rest looked up from reference TRBV7-6 and TRBJ2-1): GAGVSQSPRYKVTKRGQDVALRCDPISGHVSLYWYRQALGQGPEFLTYFNYEAQQDKSGLPNDRFSAERPEGSISTLTIQRTEQRDSAMYRCASSFESFPGQGYNEQFFGPGTRLTVL.

V gene TRBV30 combines with J gene TRBJ2-5; the D is unclear. Per germline, CDR1 GTSNPN and CDR2 SVGIG (reference sequence). This CDR3 is built from 13 residues. Trimming removed 2 bases from V and 5 bases from J, with 12 bases in between. The CDR3 loop is CAWSIGPRETQYF. The CDR3 region has the DNA TGTGCCTGGAGTATAGGACCACGGGAGACCCAGTACTTC.

This clonotype was recorded many times. The J gene is TRBJ2-7, the V gene TRBV7-9; TRBD1 is a possible D gene (5 bases). Germline CDR1 is SEHNR and CDR2 is FQNEAQ (reference sequence). CDR3 length: 14 amino acids. V was pared by 5 bases and J by 3 bases, with 14 bases between. The CDR3 sequence: CASSGTGSIYEQYF. CDR3 in DNA: TGTGCCAGCAGCGGCACAGGCAGTATCTACGAGCAGTACTTC. Combining the CDR3 with reference TRBV7-9 and TRBJ2-7 gives the whole variable domain DTGVSQNPRHKITKRGQNVTFRCDPISEHNRLYWYRQTLGQGPEFLTYFQNEAQLEKSRLLSDRFSAERPKGSFSTLEIQRTEQGDSAMYLCASSGTGSIYEQYFGPGTRLTVT.

This clonotype was observed a handful of times. The J gene is TRBJ2-3, the V gene TRBV12-3 or TRBV12-4; TRBD1 aligns across 10 bases. V shed 6 bases and J 4 bases; nucleotides not matched to a gene: 4. The CDR3 totals 14 residues. Here the CDR3 DNA reads TGTGCCAGCAGAACCGGGACAGGGGCAGATACGCAGTATTTT. Translating it yields CASRTGTGADTQYF.

This clonotype has just a few counts. The rearrangement joins TRBV6-2 or TRBV6-3 to TRBJ2-2; D perhaps matches TRBD1 (6 bases). CDR3 length equals 14 residues. V was cut by 5 bases and J by 5 bases, with 12 bases left in between. The germline CDR1 and CDR2 sequences are MNHEY and SVGEGT. CDR3 protein: CASSIQGKTGELFF. The CDR3 DNA is TGTGCCAGCAGTATCCAGGGGAAAACCGGGGAGCTGTTTTTT.

This clonotype was detected ten times or more. This chain uses TRBV7-9 with TRBJ1-6; no definite D call. The CDR3 has 14 residues. Deletions cut 4 bases from V and 7 bases from J, with 11 bases between. Germline V CDR1 and CDR2: SEHNR, FQNEAQ (reference sequence). CDR3 protein: CASSSDTGNSPLHF. CDR3 sequence (DNA): TGTGCCAGCAGCTCTGACACGGGAAATTCACCCCTCCACTTT. Complete variable domain (other parts from reference TRBV7-9 and TRBJ1-6): DTGVSQNPRHKITKRGQNVTFRCDPISEHNRLYWYRQTLGQGPEFLTYFQNEAQLEKSRLLSDRFSAERPKGSFSTLEIQRTEQGDSAMYLCASSSDTGNSPLHFGNGTRLTVT.

This sequence joins TRBV2 and TRBJ2-3; the D gene is possibly TRBD2 (6 bases). CDR1 and CDR2 (germline): SNHLY, FYNNEI. V lost 8 bases and J lost 0, with 15 bases in between. This CDR3 is built from 15 residues. The CDR3 here is CASATRLSSTDTQYF. The CDR3 nucleotides read TGTGCCAGCGCGACTAGATTATCTAGCACAGATACGCAGTATTTT. Using reference TRBV2 and TRBJ2-3 for the parts outside the CDR3, the full variable domain is EPEVTQTPSHQVTQMGQEVILRCVPISNHLYFYWYRQILGQKVEFLVSFYNNEISEKSEIFDDQFSVERPDGSNFTLKIRSTKLEDSAMYFCASATRLSSTDTQYFGPGTRLTVL.

This chain joins TRBV2 and TRBJ2-5, with 7 bases identical to TRBD2. This CDR3 contains 14 residues. Germline loops: CDR1 SNHLY, CDR2 FYNNEI. V lost 3 bases to trimming and J lost 3 bases; unmatched junction nucleotides: 4. CDR3 DNA: TGTGCCAGCAGTGAGATGCTAGCGGAAGAGACCCAGTACTTC. It translates to CASSEMLAEETQYF. The full variable domain, completed using reference TRBV2 and TRBJ2-5, is EPEVTQTPSHQVTQMGQEVILRCVPISNHLYFYWYRQILGQKVEFLVSFYNNEISEKSEIFDDQFSVERPDGSNFTLKIRSTKLEDSAMYFCASSEMLAEETQYFGPGTRLLVL.

The chain has TRBV19 and TRBJ2-5, with 7 bases identical to TRBD1. The CDR3 consists of 14 residues. Germline V gives CDR1 LNHDA, CDR2 SQIVND (reference sequence). The V segment lost 10 bases and the J segment 4 bases; nucleotides outside the gene matches: 12. The CDR3 sequence: CATSTQGRRETQYF. Written as DNA, the CDR3 is TGTGCCACGTCGACACAGGGGCGGAGAGAGACCCAGTACTTC.

This clonotype was seen only a few times. CDR3 nucleotide sequence: TGCAGTGCTGTCTCTGGGGCCAACGTCCTGACTTTC. As protein: CSAVSGANVLTF. The chain employs TRBV20-1 and TRBJ2-6, with no clear D. From germline, CDR1 is DFQATT and CDR2 SNEGSKA (reference sequence). The CDR3 has 12 amino acids. The ends were cut back, 5 bases at V and 0 bases at J, with 2 bases in the middle.

There are many counts of this clonotype. This sequence joins TRBV5-5 and TRBJ2-1; 8 bases line up with TRBD2. Trimming cost V 0 bases and J 4 bases; bases outside gene matches: 6. The CDR3 runs 16 residues. Germline V gene lookup returns CDR1 SGHKS and CDR2 YYEKEE (reference sequence). This chain's CDR3 is CASSLAGSSGYNEQFF. DNA of the CDR3: TGTGCCAGCAGCTTGGCCGGGTCTAGCGGGTACAATGAGCAGTTCTTC.